The clone carrying this TCR beta chain was picked up one time. Its antigen remains unidentified. 60 Vbeta and 13 Jbeta primers were used in PCR. This table comes from immunoSEQ multiplex PCR, and its TCRdb copy is limited to in-frame clones, with some not included. The sample consists of over 110,000 clones, 70% to 80% of them appearing once. CDR3 length: 15 residues. The V gene's germline CDR1 is LNHNV and CDR2 YYDKDF (reference sequence). The V end was cut by 5 bases, the J end by 4 bases, with 12 bases between. The data derive from a study of cytomegalovirus exposure and HLA in healthy donors. Study conclusions and caveats: Overall, roughly 150 TCR beta chains were annotated as cytomegalovirus-associated. There were some V segments, including TRBV6-2 and TRBV6-3, excluded as indistinguishable.

The receptor comes from a female donor in good health and CMV-seronegative. Sequenced material: PBMCs. The V and J genes are TRBV15 and TRBJ2-6; D is uncertain. CDR3 sequence: CATSQETAGANVLTF. CDR3 in DNA: TGTGCCACCAGCCAAGAGACTGCCGGGGCCAACGTCCTGACTTTC.